This T cell receptor beta chain was captured by sequencing in a study of Graves' ophthalmopathy and Graves' hyperthyroidism. RNA transcripts provided the template for amplifying TCR beta CDR3 regions. RT-PCR with HTBI primers came first, then second-round multiplex PCR. One entry per CDR3 protein results from TCRdb running MiXCR on the multiplex PCR reads. The repertoire has roughly 300,000 distinct CDR3 sequences, 15% to 20% of them found once; the top ten carry 9% to 15%. Study outcomes and limitations: Thyroid clonotypes that were expanded above 0.001 frequency mostly also appeared in blood. For separating ophthalmopathy from stable hyperthyroidism, a 13-signature model gave 85% to 90% sensitivity and approximately 80% specificity.

None of the included patients had other autoimmune diseases, uncontrolled infections, pregnancy or lactation, as these led to exclusion. This clonotype was seen only a few times. Its antigen is undetermined. This clone may be a read error of a much larger clone one base away. Specimen: peripheral blood. The clonotype comes from an adult man with Graves' ophthalmopathy.

The CDR3 sequence: CASSSNPGITGELFF. In DNA, the CDR3 is TGTGCCAGCAGCTCAAACCCAGGGATCACCGGGGAGCTGTTTTTT. This chain links TRBV7-3 with TRBJ2-2, with D possibly TRBD1 on 5 matching bases. Germline-derived CDR1 and CDR2 are SGHTA and FQGTGA. The CDR3 is 15 residues long. V gave up 4 bases and J gave up 4 bases, with 13 bases separating them.